This T cell receptor (beta chain) is drawn from a study of identical twins. TCRdb reprocessed the 5' RACE reads via MiXCR and lists one record per CDR3 protein. Counted here are approximately 300,000 distinct CDR3 sequences, 7.5% to 9.5% occurring once; the ten biggest clones make up 7% to 8.5%. There are many counts of this clonotype. Its antigen remains unidentified. General study points: A lower insertion count was a feature of abundant cord blood beta clonotypes, with no such feature in memory repertoires.

Per germline, CDR1 SGHKS and CDR2 YYEKEE (reference sequence). The CDR3 length is 15 residues. V was clipped by 2 bases and J by 9 bases, with 18 bases between them. The same data also contributed to another study, on yellow fever vaccine responses in identical twins.

What was sequenced was CD8+ T cells sorted from blood. The chain has TRBV5-5 and TRBJ2-1; D call uncertain. The clonotype originates from a woman under 30 in good health. The DNA for the CDR3 is TGTGCCAGCAGCTTCCCCAGATACCTAGAGCTTGAGCAGTTCTTC. Translation: CASSFPRYLELEQFF. The full variable domain, with the rest looked up from reference TRBV5-5 and TRBJ2-1, is DAGVTQSPTHLIKTRGQQVTLRCSPISGHKSVSWYQQVLGQGPQFIFQYYEKEERGRGNFPDRFSARQFPNYSSELNVNALLLGDSALYLCASSFPRYLELEQFFGPGTRLTVL.